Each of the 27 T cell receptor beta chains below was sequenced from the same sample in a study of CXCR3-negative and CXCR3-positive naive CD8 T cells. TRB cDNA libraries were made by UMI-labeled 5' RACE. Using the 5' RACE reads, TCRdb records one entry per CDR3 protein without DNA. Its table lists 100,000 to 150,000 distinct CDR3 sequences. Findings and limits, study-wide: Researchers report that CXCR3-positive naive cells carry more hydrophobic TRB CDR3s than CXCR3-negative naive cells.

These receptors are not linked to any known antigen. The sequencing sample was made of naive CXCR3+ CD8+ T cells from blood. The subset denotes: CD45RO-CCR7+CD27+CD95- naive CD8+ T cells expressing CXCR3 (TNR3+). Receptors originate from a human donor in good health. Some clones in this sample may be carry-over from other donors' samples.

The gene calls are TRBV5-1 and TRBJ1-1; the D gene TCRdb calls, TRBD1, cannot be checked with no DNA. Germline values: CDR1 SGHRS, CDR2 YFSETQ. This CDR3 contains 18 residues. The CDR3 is CASSEYTGTGHMNTEAFF.

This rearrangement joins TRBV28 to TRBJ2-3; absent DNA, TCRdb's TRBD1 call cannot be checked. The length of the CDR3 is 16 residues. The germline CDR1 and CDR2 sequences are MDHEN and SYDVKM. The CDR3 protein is CASSSRDRLGTDTQYF. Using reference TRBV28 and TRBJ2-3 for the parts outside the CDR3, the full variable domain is DVKVTQSSRYLVKRTGEKVFLECVQDMDHENMFWYRQDPGLGLRLIYFSYDVKMKEKGDIPEGYSVSREKKERFSLILESASTNQTSMYLCASSSRDRLGTDTQYFGPGTRLTVL.

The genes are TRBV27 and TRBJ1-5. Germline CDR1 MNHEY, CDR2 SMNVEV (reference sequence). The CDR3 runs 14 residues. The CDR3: CASSFIGVNQPQHF.

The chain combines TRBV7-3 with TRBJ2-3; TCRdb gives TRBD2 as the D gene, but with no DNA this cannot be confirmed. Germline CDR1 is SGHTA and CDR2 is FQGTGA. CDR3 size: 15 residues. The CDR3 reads CASSSTSGAGDTQYF.

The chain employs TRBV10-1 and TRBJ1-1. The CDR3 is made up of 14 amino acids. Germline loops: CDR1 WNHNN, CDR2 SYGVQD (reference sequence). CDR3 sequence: CASSEYQGTTEAFF.

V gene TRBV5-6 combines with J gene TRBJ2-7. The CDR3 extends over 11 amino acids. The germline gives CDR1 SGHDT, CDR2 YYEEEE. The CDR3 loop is CASSSQHEQYF.

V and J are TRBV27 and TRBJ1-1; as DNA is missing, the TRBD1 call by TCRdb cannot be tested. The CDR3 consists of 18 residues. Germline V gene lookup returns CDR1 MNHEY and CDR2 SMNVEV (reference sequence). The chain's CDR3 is CASSLGHGQGKENTEAFF.

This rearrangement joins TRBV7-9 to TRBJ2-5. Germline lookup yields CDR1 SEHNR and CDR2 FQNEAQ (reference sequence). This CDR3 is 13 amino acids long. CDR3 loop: CASSLVVGETQYF.

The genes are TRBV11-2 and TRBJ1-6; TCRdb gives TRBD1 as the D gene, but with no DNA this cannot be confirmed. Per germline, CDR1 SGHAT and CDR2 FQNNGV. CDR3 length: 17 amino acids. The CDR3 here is CASSPRDVLGLNSPLHF. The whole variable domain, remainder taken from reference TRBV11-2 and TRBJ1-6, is EAGVAQSPRYKIIEKRQSVAFWCNPISGHATLYWYQQILGQGPKLLIQFQNNGVVDDSQLPKDRFSAERLKGVDSTLKIQPAKLEDSAVYLCASSPRDVLGLNSPLHFGNGTRLTVT.

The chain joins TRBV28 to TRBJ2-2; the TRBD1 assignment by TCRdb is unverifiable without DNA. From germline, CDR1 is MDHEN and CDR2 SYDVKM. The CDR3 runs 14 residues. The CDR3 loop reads CASSTRTGPGELFF.

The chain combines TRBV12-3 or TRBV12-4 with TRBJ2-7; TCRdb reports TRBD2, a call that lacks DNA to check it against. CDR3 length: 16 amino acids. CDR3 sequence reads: CASSFFEMLAEYEQYF.

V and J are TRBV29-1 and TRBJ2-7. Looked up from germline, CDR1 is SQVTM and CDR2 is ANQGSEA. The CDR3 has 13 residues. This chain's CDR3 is CSVGSSGHSEQYF.

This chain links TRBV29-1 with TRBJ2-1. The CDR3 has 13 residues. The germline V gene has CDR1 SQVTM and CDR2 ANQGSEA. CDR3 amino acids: CSVTTSSYNEQFF.

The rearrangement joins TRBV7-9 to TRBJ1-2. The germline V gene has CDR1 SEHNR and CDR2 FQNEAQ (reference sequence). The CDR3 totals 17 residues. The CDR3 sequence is CASSSTIFTSGNYGYTF.

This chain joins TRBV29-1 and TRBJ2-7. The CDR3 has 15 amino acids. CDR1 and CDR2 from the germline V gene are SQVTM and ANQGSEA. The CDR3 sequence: CSVEVGLVGDYEQYF.

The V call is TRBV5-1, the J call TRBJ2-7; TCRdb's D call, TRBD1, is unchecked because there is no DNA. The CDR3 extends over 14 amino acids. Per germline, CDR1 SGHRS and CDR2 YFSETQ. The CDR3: CASSFSGGTYEQYF. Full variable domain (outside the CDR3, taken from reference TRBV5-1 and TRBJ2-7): KAGVTQTPRYLIKTRGQQVTLSCSPISGHRSVSWYQQTPGQGLQFLFEYFSETQRNKGNFPGRFSGRQFSNSRSEMNVSTLELGDSALYLCASSFSGGTYEQYFGPGTRLTVT.

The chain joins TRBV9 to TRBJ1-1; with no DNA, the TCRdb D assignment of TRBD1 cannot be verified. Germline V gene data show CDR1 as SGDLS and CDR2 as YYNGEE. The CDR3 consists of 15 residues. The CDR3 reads CASSVGLQGGTEAFF.

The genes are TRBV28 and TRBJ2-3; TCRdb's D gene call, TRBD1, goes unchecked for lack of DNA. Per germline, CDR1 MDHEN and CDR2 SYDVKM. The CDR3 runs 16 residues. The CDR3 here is CASRPTAGGGKDTQYF.

CDR3 loop: CSAGRGLNTGELFF. This chain uses TRBV20-1 with TRBJ2-2; checking the TCRdb D call of TRBD1 is not possible without DNA. The CDR3 length is 14 residues. Germline V lookup: CDR1 DFQATT, CDR2 SNEGSKA (reference sequence).

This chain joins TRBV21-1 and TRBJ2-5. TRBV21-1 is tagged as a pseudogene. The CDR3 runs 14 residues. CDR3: CASSKVQVAETQYF.

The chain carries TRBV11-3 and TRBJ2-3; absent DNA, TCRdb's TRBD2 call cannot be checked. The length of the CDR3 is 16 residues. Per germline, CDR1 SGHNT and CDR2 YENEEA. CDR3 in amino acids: CASSVGSGGLTDTQYF.

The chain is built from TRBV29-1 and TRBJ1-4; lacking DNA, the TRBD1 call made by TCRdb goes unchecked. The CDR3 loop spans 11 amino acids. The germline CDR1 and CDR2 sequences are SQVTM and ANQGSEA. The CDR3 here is CSVGAGEKLFF.

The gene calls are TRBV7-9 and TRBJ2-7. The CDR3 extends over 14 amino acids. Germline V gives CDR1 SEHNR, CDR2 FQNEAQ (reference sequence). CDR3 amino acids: CASSFDGFSYEQYF.

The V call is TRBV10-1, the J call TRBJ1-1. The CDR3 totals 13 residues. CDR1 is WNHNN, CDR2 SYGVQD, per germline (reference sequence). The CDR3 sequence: CASSTIGTTEAFF.

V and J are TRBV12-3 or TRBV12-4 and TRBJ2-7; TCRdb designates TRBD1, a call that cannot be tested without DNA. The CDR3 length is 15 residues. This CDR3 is CASSPPPLGFYEQYF.

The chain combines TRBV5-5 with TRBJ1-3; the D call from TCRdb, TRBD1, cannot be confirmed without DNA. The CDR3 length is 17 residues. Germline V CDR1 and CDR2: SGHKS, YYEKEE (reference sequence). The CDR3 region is CASSSWTEPYSGNTIYF. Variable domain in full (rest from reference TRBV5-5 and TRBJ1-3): DAGVTQSPTHLIKTRGQQVTLRCSPISGHKSVSWYQQVLGQGPQFIFQYYEKEERGRGNFPDRFSARQFPNYSSELNVNALLLGDSALYLCASSSWTEPYSGNTIYFGEGSWLTVV.

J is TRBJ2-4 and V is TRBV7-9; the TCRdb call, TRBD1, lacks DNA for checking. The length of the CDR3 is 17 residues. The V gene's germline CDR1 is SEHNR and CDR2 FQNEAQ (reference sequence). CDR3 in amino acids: CASSPRGQGARWNIQYF.